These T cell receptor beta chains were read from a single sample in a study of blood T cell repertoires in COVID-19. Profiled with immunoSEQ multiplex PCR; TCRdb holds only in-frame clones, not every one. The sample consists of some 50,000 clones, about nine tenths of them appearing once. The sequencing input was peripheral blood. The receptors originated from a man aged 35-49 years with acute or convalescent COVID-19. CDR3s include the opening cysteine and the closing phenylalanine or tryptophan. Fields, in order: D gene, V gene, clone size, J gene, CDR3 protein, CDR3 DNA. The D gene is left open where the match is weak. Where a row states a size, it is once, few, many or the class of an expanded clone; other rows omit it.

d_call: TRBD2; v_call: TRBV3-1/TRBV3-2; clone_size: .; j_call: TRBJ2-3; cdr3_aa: CASSQSFFSGRALDTQYF; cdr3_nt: TGTGCCAGCAGCCAAAGTTTTTTTAGCGGGAGGGCCTTAGATACGCAGTATTTT
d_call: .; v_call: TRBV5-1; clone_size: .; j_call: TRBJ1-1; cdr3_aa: CASSRRGTEAFF; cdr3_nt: TGCGCCAGCAGTCGGAGGGGCACTGAAGCTTTCTTT
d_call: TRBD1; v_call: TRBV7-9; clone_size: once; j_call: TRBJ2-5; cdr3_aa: CASSPGQGRQTQYF; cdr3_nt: TGTGCCAGCAGCCCCGGACAGGGGAGGCAGACCCAGTACTTC
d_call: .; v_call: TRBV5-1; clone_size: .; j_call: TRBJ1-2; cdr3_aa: CASSRAGAQDGYTF; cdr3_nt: TGCGCCAGCAGCCGGGCGGGGGCGCAGGATGGCTACACCTTC
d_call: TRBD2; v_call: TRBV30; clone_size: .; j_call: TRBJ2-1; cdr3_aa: CAWILSGRPGDEQFF; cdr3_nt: TGTGCCTGGATCCTTAGCGGGAGGCCGGGGGATGAGCAGTTCTTC
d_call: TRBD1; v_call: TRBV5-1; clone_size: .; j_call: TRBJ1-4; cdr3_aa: CASSFQGVATNEKLFF; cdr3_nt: TGCGCCAGCAGCTTTCAGGGGGTAGCAACTAATGAAAAACTGTTTTTT
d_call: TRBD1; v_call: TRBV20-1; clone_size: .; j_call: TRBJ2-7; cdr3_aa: CSASHGTGTYEQYF; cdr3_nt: TGCAGTGCTAGTCATGGGACAGGGACCTACGAGCAGTACTTC
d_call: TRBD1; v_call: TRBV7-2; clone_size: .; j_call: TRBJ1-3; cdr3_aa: CASSSQGGPGNTIYF; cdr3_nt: TGTGCCAGCAGCTCCCAGGGGGGCCCAGGAAACACCATATATTTT
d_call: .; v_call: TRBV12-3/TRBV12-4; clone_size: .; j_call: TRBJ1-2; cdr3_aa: CASSFRGPGYTF; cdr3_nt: TGTGCCAGCAGTTTTAGAGGGCCTGGCTACACCTTC
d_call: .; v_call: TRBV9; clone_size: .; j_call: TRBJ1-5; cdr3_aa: CASSVGPNTQPQHF; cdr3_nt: TGTGCCAGCAGCGTAGGGCCCAACACGCAGCCCCAGCATTTT